This TCR beta chain was sequenced for a study of T cell responses to AZD1222 COVID-19 vaccine. Here immunoSEQ multiplex PCR was the method, and the copy in TCRdb shows in-frame clones only, minus some. The top ten hold around 1.7% of the sample, which has around 130,000 clones, about 91% seen once. Trimming stripped 2 bases from V and 2 bases from J, with 13 bases between. Germline V CDR1 and CDR2: MNHNY, SVGAGI (reference sequence). This CDR3 has 15 residues. Study-wide results and caveats: White British donors predominated, females outnumbered males, and clonal diversity was possibly underestimated. Sampled repertoires all dated from after the peak T cell response.

As regards this clone: The target antigen is unknown.

The sample in question was peripheral blood, obtained on day 0 of AZD1222 vaccination. This receptor was taken from an adult in good health. The chain links TRBV6-6 to TRBJ2-7; D might be TRBD2 (5 bases). The CDR3: CASSYDSMRAYEQYF. Here the CDR3 DNA reads TGTGCCAGCAGTTACGACTCAATGAGGGCCTACGAGCAGTACTTC.